This entry is about one T cell receptor beta chain. Its antigen is unknown. This specimen comes from a study of siplizumab effects on memory and regulatory T cells. Study conclusions and caveats: Siplizumab brought about a significant reduction in alloreactive sequences traceable to unstimulated CD4+ memory cells. The study found that mappable alloreactive CD4+ clones averaged around 69% Treg-derived with siplizumab and over 25% in controls. A minor share of alloreactive clones matched unstimulated subsets.

Per sample, the assay covered about 10^5 TCR templates. Libraries were prepared by immunoSEQ multiplex PCR; TCRdb keeps only in-frame clonotypes and omits some of them. The table shows over 85,000 clones, with roughly 96% occurring only once. The specimen was naive CD4+ T cells sorted from blood. This clonotype originated in a human donor in good health.

The CDR3 coding sequence is TGTGCCAGCAGTTTACAGGGGCGTTTCTCTGGAAACACCATATATTTT. Protein: CASSLQGRFSGNTIYF. The chain employs TRBV28 and TRBJ1-3; tentative D call: TRBD1 (6 bases). V lost 2 bases and J lost 0, with 11 bases in between. Germline CDR1 MDHEN, CDR2 SYDVKM. This CDR3 is built from 16 residues. The variable domain in full, with the rest retrieved from reference TRBV28 and TRBJ1-3, is DVKVTQSSRYLVKRTGEKVFLECVQDMDHENMFWYRQDPGLGLRLIYFSYDVKMKEKGDIPEGYSVSREKKERFSLILESASTNQTSMYLCASSLQGRFSGNTIYFGEGSWLTVV.